Below are 27 T cell receptor beta chains sequenced from a single sample in a study of T-cell reconstitution after alpha-beta-depleted transplantation in children. A TCRbeta library incorporating unique molecular identifiers was prepared. TCRdb independently ran MiXCR on the PCR reads; one entry per CDR3 protein. The sample lists 450,000 to 700,000 distinct CDR3 sequences; around 27% were seen once. The specimen was PBMCs, collected before TCRalphabeta/CD19-depleted stem cell transplant. Receptors were obtained from a boy under two years old with Wiskott-Aldrich syndrome, due to receive a stem cell transplant.

The chain employs TRBV6-2 or TRBV6-3 and TRBJ1-2; 9 nucleotides match TRBD1. The CDR3 is 17 residues long. V lost 2 bases and J lost 3; bases outside the gene matches: 10. In germline, CDR1 is MNHEY, CDR2 SVGEGT. The CDR3 protein is CASSYPGQGLPYYGYTF. CDR3 sequence (DNA): TGTGCCAGCAGTTACCCGGGACAGGGACTCCCCTACTATGGCTACACCTTC.

The J gene is TRBJ1-1, the V gene TRBV6-6; possible D gene TRBD1, 5 bases. CDR1 is MNHNY and CDR2 is SVGAGI in the germline V gene (reference sequence). Trimming removed 0 bases from V and 8 bases from J, with 10 bases in between. CDR3 length: 13 amino acids. CDR3 DNA: TGTGCCAGCAGTTACTCGGGAGGGGCGGAAGCTTTCTTT. This sequence encodes CASSYSGGAEAFF.

This chain uses TRBV29-1 with TRBJ2-1; 8 bases are a match to TRBD2. V was clipped by 7 bases and J by 7 bases; unmatched bases: 9. Per germline, CDR1 SQVTM and CDR2 ANQGSEA. This CDR3 is built from 13 residues. CDR3 sequence (DNA): TGCAGCGCGGCTGGACTAGCCCGAAATGAGCAGTTCTTC. Its translation is CSAAGLARNEQFF.

The V call is TRBV5-1, the J call TRBJ2-3; 8 positions agree with TRBD1. The germline CDR1 and CDR2 sequences are SGHRS and YFSETQ. The CDR3 extends over 15 amino acids. J lost 0 bases, V lost 5 bases, and 5 bases had no gene match. Here the CDR3 DNA reads TGCGCCAGCAGTGACAGGGGCCTTAGCACAGATACGCAGTATTTT. Translated: CASSDRGLSTDTQYF.

This clonotype was counted a few times. CDR3 sequence: CASSLGRSSGNTIYF. In DNA, the CDR3 is TGTGCCAGCAGTTTAGGCAGGAGCTCTGGAAACACCATATATTTT. This sequence joins TRBV12-3 or TRBV12-4 and TRBJ1-3; D is unclear. Trimming left V 1 base short and J 0 bases short, with 7 bases between. There are 15 residues in the CDR3.

This chain uses TRBV11-2 with TRBJ2-3; D remains ambiguous. The V gene's germline CDR1 is SGHAT and CDR2 FQNNGV. The CDR3 length is 14 residues. Trimming removed 3 bases from V and 4 bases from J, with 11 bases in between. The CDR3 region is CASSFDWLADTQYF. For the CDR3, the DNA is TGTGCCAGCAGCTTCGACTGGTTGGCAGATACGCAGTATTTT.

This chain connects TRBV12-3 or TRBV12-4 to TRBJ2-5, with D perhaps being TRBD1 or TRBD2 (5 bases each). V was clipped by 8 bases and J by 0 bases, with 16 bases between them. CDR3 length: 15 amino acids. CDR3: CASSIGKGYQETQYF. In nucleotides, the CDR3 is TGTGCCAGCTCGATCGGGAAGGGGTACCAAGAGACCCAGTACTTC.

This clonotype was detected only a few times. The rearrangement joins TRBV9 to TRBJ2-3, with TRBD2 matching over 12 bases. The V gene end was trimmed by 3 bases and the J gene end by 3 bases; junction bases not matched to a gene: 2. The germline CDR1 and CDR2 sequences are SGDLS and YYNGEE. The CDR3 extends over 15 amino acids. This CDR3 is CASSATSGRTDTQYF. In DNA form, the CDR3 reads TGTGCCAGCAGCGCGACTAGCGGGAGAACAGATACGCAGTATTTT.

V gene TRBV10-3 combines with J gene TRBJ1-1; D not certain. The length of the CDR3 is 13 residues. V was pared by 7 bases and J by 0 bases, with 9 bases between. Germline V gene lookup returns CDR1 ENHRY and CDR2 SYGVKD. The CDR3 loop is CAIISSLNTEAFF. The CDR3 DNA sequence: TGTGCCATCATTTCCAGCCTGAACACTGAAGCTTTCTTT.

This chain joins TRBV20-1 and TRBJ2-1; tentatively, D is TRBD2 (5 bases). The CDR3 consists of 15 residues. Trimming removed 3 bases at V and 6 bases at J, with 18 bases between. Germline CDR1 DFQATT, CDR2 SNEGSKA (reference sequence). The CDR3 sequence is CSARFLAQGRNEQFF. The CDR3 DNA reads TGCAGTGCTAGGTTTCTAGCCCAAGGGCGCAATGAGCAGTTCTTC.

The V gene is TRBV5-1, the J gene TRBJ2-1; 11 positions match TRBD1. Germline V gives CDR1 SGHRS, CDR2 YFSETQ. The length of the CDR3 is 16 residues. V lost 4 bases, J lost 6 bases, and 9 bases stayed unmatched. The CDR3 reads CASSVTGTGGSNEQFF. In DNA, the CDR3 is TGCGCCAGCAGCGTAACCGGGACAGGGGGGTCCAATGAGCAGTTCTTC.

The chain is built from TRBV12-3 or TRBV12-4 and TRBJ1-5; 9 bases are a match to TRBD1. Unmatched junction bases numbered 5, after V lost 5 bases and J lost 0 bases. The CDR3 has 16 residues. The CDR3 DNA is TGTGCCAGCAGTATGAGACAGGGGGTTAGCAATCAGCCCCAGCATTTT. Amino acid sequence: CASSMRQGVSNQPQHF.

CDR3 protein: CASSGDLRYYYNEQFF. The CDR3, as DNA: TGCGCCAGCAGCGGGGACTTGCGATATTACTACAATGAGCAGTTCTTC. The genes are TRBV5-1 and TRBJ2-1; a possible D gene is TRBD2 (6 bases). Germline V gene lookup returns CDR1 SGHRS and CDR2 YFSETQ. Trimming took off 4 bases at V and 3 bases at J, with 17 bases between the two ends. This CDR3 has 16 residues.

The chain links TRBV20-1 to TRBJ2-3; 11 bases fit TRBD2. From germline, CDR1 is DFQATT and CDR2 SNEGSKA (reference sequence). The CDR3 is made up of 19 amino acids. With V trimmed by 3 bases and J by 0 bases, 14 bases remained unmatched. CDR3 DNA: TGCAGTGCTAGCCATAACCGATTACTAGCGGGAGCGAGCACAGATACGCAGTATTTT. It encodes CSASHNRLLAGASTDTQYF.

The chain's CDR3 is CSALRDGSYEQYF. In DNA form, the CDR3 reads TGCAGTGCTCTCCGGGACGGCTCCTACGAGCAGTACTTC. The chain has TRBV20-1 and TRBJ2-7; possibly TRBD1 or TRBD2 for D (5 bases each). CDR3 length equals 13 residues. The germline CDR1 and CDR2 sequences are DFQATT and SNEGSKA (reference sequence). V was trimmed by 5 bases and J by 0 bases, leaving 11 bases between them.

This clonotype turned up a few times. The rearrangement uses TRBV29-1 and TRBJ2-4; a possible D gene is TRBD1 (6 bases). This CDR3 contains 13 residues. Trimming cost V 1 base and J 6 bases, with 10 bases left between them. The germline V gene has CDR1 SQVTM and CDR2 ANQGSEA. CDR3 region: CSVEGGRGNIQYF. In DNA form, the CDR3 reads TGCAGCGTTGAAGGGGGGCGTGGAAACATTCAGTACTTC.

This chain connects TRBV5-5 to TRBJ2-5; 8 positions agree with TRBD1. The V segment lost 4 bases and the J segment 5 bases; nucleotides outside the gene matches: 7. Looked up from germline, CDR1 is SGHKS and CDR2 is YYEKEE (reference sequence). The CDR3 spans 14 residues. This CDR3 is CASSLGTGWETQYF. The DNA for the CDR3 is TGTGCCAGCAGCCTAGGGACAGGTTGGGAGACCCAGTACTTC.

The CDR3 bases are TGTGCCAGCAGTGAATTTAACAGGGGTACCTACGAGCAGTACTTC. It encodes CASSEFNRGTYEQYF. This sequence joins TRBV25-1 and TRBJ2-7; 7 bases fit TRBD1. Germline V gives CDR1 MGHDK, CDR2 SYGVNS. The CDR3 consists of 15 residues. The V gene end was trimmed by 1 base and the J gene end by 2 bases; junction bases not matched to a gene: 5.

This clonotype was detected once. The V and J genes are TRBV5-5 and TRBJ1-1; 7 nucleotides line up with TRBD1. This CDR3 contains 15 residues. Trimming at V came to 0 bases and at J to 3 bases, leaving 5 bases not matched to a gene. Germline CDR1 SGHKS, CDR2 YYEKEE (reference sequence). CDR3 loop: CASSLGTGYDTEAFF. The CDR3 nucleotides are TGTGCCAGCAGCTTGGGGACAGGATACGACACTGAAGCTTTCTTT.

The chain is built from TRBV5-5 and TRBJ2-5; 8 nucleotides agree with TRBD2. Germline V gene lookup returns CDR1 SGHKS and CDR2 YYEKEE (reference sequence). There are 17 residues in the CDR3. The V segment lost 3 bases and the J segment 5 bases; nucleotides outside the gene matches: 15. The CDR3 DNA is TGTGCCAGCAGCTCTGAGGGGACTAGGAGTGTTACGGAGACCCAGTACTTC. The encoded protein is CASSSEGTRSVTETQYF.

This clonotype has only a few counts. The chain recombines TRBV7-6 with TRBJ1-1, with TRBD1 matching 7 bases. This CDR3 is built from 15 residues. The ends lost 5 bases at V and 1 base at J; junction bases unmatched: 7. CDR1 and CDR2 (germline): SGHVS, FNYEAQ. The CDR3: CASSRRQGPNTEAFF. The CDR3 DNA reads TGTGCCAGCAGCAGAAGACAGGGCCCGAACACTGAAGCTTTCTTT.

The V call is TRBV20-1, the J call TRBJ1-1; TRBD1 might be the D (6 bases). CDR1 is DFQATT and CDR2 is SNEGSKA in the germline V gene (reference sequence). There are 13 residues in the CDR3. V lost 4 bases, J lost 1 base, and 10 bases lay in between. This chain's CDR3 is CSAMVQGNTEAFF. CDR3 nucleotide sequence: TGCAGTGCTATGGTACAGGGGAACACTGAAGCTTTCTTT.

Concerning this clonotype itself: At one end, the junction sequence differs from germline, possibly due to a read error. The chain employs TRBV15 and TRBJ1-1; D unclear. Looked up from germline, CDR1 is LNHNV and CDR2 is YYDKDF (reference sequence). There are 15 residues in the CDR3. CDR3 protein: CATSRDLGGNAEAFF. The DNA for the CDR3 is TGTGCCACCAGCAGAGATTTGGGAGGGAACGCTGAAGCTTTCTTT.

This clonotype was observed a few times. This chain joins TRBV7-9 and TRBJ2-3; 9 bases are shared with TRBD2. V lost 0 bases and J lost 6; bases outside the gene matches: 10. The CDR3 contains 17 residues. Per germline, CDR1 SEHNR and CDR2 FQNEAQ (reference sequence). The CDR3 protein is CASSLALVREGLDTQYF. The CDR3 bases are TGTGCCAGCAGCTTAGCGCTAGTGCGGGAGGGCCTTGATACGCAGTATTTT.

This clonotype has just a few counts. V usage is TRBV28 and J usage is TRBJ2-7; 12 nucleotides line up with TRBD2. V gave up 2 bases and J gave up 4 bases; unmatched junction bases: 27. This CDR3 has 23 amino acids. CDR1 and CDR2 from the germline V gene are MDHEN and SYDVKM. CDR3 sequence reads: CASSLPRGASVVLAGGRAYEQYF. The CDR3, as DNA: TGTGCCAGCAGTTTACCGCGTGGAGCTTCTGTGGTACTAGCGGGGGGCCGTGCGTACGAGCAGTACTTC. Full variable domain (outside the CDR3, taken from reference TRBV28 and TRBJ2-7): DVKVTQSSRYLVKRTGEKVFLECVQDMDHENMFWYRQDPGLGLRLIYFSYDVKMKEKGDIPEGYSVSREKKERFSLILESASTNQTSMYLCASSLPRGASVVLAGGRAYEQYFGPGTRLTVT.

There are a few counts of this clonotype. This chain's CDR3 is CASSGHRGASYNEQFF. CDR3 DNA sequence: TGTGCCAGCAGCGGACACAGGGGCGCTTCCTACAATGAGCAGTTCTTC. This chain joins TRBV9 and TRBJ2-1; 7 bases agree with TRBD1. The junction had 7 bases not matched to a gene; V was cut back by 3 bases and J by 1 base. CDR3 size: 16 residues. Germline V gives CDR1 SGDLS, CDR2 YYNGEE.

There are a few counts of this clonotype. The genes are TRBV20-1 and TRBJ2-1; possible D gene TRBD2, 6 bases. This CDR3 comprises 16 residues. Germline V CDR1 and CDR2: DFQATT, SNEGSKA (reference sequence). The V and J ends lost 6 bases and 4 bases respectively, with 22 bases between them. Here the CDR3 reads CSAPDLTRGGYNEQFF. CDR3 nucleotide sequence: TGCAGTGCCCCCGACCTAACGAGGGGAGGATACAATGAGCAGTTCTTC.